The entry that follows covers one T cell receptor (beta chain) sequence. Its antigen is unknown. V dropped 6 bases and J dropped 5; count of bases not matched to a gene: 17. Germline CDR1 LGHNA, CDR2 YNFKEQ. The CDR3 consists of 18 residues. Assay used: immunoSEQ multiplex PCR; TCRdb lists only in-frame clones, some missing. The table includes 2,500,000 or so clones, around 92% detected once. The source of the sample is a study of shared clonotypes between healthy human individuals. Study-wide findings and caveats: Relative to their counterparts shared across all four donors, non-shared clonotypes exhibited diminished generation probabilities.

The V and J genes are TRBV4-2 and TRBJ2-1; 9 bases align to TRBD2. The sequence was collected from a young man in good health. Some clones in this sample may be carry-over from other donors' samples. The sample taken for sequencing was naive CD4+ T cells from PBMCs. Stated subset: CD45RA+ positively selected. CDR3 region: CASRQIAGLAGSHNEQFF. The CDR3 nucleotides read TGTGCCAGCAGGCAGATAGCGGGGCTAGCGGGAAGCCACAATGAGCAGTTCTTC.